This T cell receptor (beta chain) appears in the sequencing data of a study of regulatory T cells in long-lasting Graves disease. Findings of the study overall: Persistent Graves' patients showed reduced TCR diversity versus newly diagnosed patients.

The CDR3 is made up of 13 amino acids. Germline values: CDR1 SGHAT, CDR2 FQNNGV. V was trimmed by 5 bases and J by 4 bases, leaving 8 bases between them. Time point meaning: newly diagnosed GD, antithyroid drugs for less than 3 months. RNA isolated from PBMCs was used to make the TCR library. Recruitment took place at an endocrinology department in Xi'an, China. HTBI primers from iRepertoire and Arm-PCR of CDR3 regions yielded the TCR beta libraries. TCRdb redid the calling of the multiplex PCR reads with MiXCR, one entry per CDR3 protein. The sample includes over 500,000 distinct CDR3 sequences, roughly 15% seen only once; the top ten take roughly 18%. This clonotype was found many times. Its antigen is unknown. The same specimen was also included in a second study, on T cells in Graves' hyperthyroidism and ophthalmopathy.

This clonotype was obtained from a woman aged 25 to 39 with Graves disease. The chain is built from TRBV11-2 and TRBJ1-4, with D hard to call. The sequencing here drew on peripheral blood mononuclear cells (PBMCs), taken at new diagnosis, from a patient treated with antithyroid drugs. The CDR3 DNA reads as TGTGCCAGCAGCGGACGGCTTAATGAAAAACTGTTTTTT. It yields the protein CASSGRLNEKLFF.